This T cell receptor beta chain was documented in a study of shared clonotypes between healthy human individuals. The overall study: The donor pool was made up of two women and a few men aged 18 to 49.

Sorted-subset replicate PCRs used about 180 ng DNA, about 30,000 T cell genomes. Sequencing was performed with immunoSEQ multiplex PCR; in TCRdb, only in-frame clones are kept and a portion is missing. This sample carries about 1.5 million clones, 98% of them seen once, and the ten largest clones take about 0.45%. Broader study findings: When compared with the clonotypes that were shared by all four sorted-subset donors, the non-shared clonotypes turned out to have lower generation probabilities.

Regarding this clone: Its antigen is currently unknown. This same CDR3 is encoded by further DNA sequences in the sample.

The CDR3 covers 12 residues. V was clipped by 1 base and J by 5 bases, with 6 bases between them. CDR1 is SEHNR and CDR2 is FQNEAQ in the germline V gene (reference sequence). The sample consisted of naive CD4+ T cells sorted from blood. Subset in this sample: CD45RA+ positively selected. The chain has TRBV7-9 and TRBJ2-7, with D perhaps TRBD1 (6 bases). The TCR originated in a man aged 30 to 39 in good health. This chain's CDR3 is CASSLDRDEQYF. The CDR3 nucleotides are TGTGCCAGCAGCTTAGACAGGGACGAGCAGTACTTC.